These 30 T cell receptor beta chains were all obtained from the same sample, sequenced in a study of CD8 T cell repertoires and HIV-1 epitope variants. Here immunoSEQ multiplex PCR was the method, and the copy in TCRdb shows in-frame clones only, minus some. The sample lists 2,500 to 3,000 clones, 69% seen once, with over 30% in the top ten. No antigen is known for these receptors. The sequencing sample was made of cultured CD8+ T cells derived from PBMCs. The receptors originated from a male donor with HIV.

The V call is TRBV9, the J call TRBJ2-3, with 9 bases fitting TRBD2. The germline V gene has CDR1 SGDLS and CDR2 YYNGEE. Trimming at V came to 0 bases and at J to 1 base, leaving 3 bases not matched to a gene. The CDR3 is made up of 16 amino acids. CDR3 coding DNA: TGTGCCAGCAGCGTAGGTAGCGGGAGTGGCACAGATACGCAGTATTTT. Its translation is CASSVGSGSGTDTQYF.

The rearrangement uses TRBV6-5 and TRBJ2-1; 9 positions agree with TRBD1. Per the germline V gene, CDR1 is MNHEY and CDR2 is SVGAGI. There are 15 residues in the CDR3. With V trimmed by 7 bases and J by 2 bases, 6 bases remained unmatched. CDR3 sequence reads: CASNPGTGPYNEQFF. CDR3 DNA sequence: TGTGCCAGCAACCCCGGGACAGGGCCCTACAATGAGCAGTTCTTC.

This clone appeared once. V is TRBV4-3 and J is TRBJ1-1; no clear D. The CDR3 is 16 amino acids. Germline V gives CDR1 LGHNA, CDR2 YSLEER. V lost 1 base to trimming and J lost 3 bases, with 15 bases between them. CDR3 sequence reads: CASSQGSGGFYTEAFF. The CDR3 DNA reads as TGCGCCAGCAGCCAAGGGTCGGGTGGATTTTACACTGAAGCTTTCTTT.

This clone was seen just once. This specimen includes other DNA sequences encoding the same CDR3. The chain combines TRBV6-1 with TRBJ1-1, with a possible D match to TRBD1 (5 bases). Germline lookup yields CDR1 MNHNS and CDR2 SASEGT. Trimming pared 1 base from V and 6 bases from J, leaving 15 bases between. The CDR3 has 15 amino acids. CDR3 bases: TGTGCCAGCAGTGAAGTTGGAGGGGATATCGCTGAAGCTTTCTTT. This translates into CASSEVGGDIAEAFF.

The J gene is TRBJ1-6, the V gene TRBV2; D unclear. This CDR3 region has 13 residues. Per the germline V gene, CDR1 is SNHLY and CDR2 is FYNNEI. The V gene lost 7 bases and the J gene lost 0 bases, with 4 bases spanning the gap. The CDR3 loop is CASKSSYNSPLHF. CDR3 nucleotide sequence: TGTGCCAGCAAAAGCTCCTATAATTCACCCCTCCACTTT.

The CDR3 DNA follows: TGTGCCAGTGGCGACGGGTACGGCACTGAAGCTTTCTTT. It yields the protein CASGDGYGTEAFF. The chain is built from TRBV19 and TRBJ1-1; D gene uncertain. CDR3 length equals 13 residues. In germline, CDR1 is LNHDA, CDR2 SQIVND (reference sequence). Between the trimmed V and J ends, which lost 8 bases and 4 bases, there was a span of 14 bases. Supplemented by reference TRBV19 and TRBJ1-1, the full variable domain reads DGGITQSPKYLFRKEGQNVTLSCEQNLNHDAMYWYRQDPGQGLRLIYYSQIVNDFQKGDIAEGYSVSREKKESFPLTVTSAQKNPTAFYLCASGDGYGTEAFFGQGTRLTVV.

CDR3 sequence (DNA): TGTGCCAGCAGCGTAGATTCTAGCCGCGAGCAGTACTTC. This encodes CASSVDSSREQYF. The chain is built from TRBV9 and TRBJ2-7; a possible D gene is TRBD2 (5 bases). V dropped 0 bases and J dropped 6 bases, with 10 bases sitting between them. Germline lookup yields CDR1 SGDLS and CDR2 YYNGEE. This CDR3 contains 13 residues.

CDR3 amino acids: CASSLGDSYNEQFF. The CDR3 DNA sequence: TGTGCCAGCAGTTTAGGGGACTCGTACAATGAGCAGTTCTTC. The V gene is TRBV27, the J gene TRBJ2-1; D perhaps matches TRBD2 (6 bases). Germline CDR1 MNHEY, CDR2 SMNVEV (reference sequence). V was shortened by 2 bases and J by 4 bases, with 9 bases between the two germline ends. The CDR3 consists of 14 residues.

The chain joins TRBV7-2 to TRBJ1-3; D might be TRBD1 (6 bases). The ends were cut back, 1 base at V and 4 bases at J, with 11 bases in the middle. The CDR3 has 15 amino acids. The germline V gene encodes CDR1 SGHTA and CDR2 FQGNSA. The CDR3 DNA reads TGTGCCAGCAGCTTAGAAACAGGGTGGGGAAACACCATATATTTT. Its protein product is CASSLETGWGNTIYF.

The rearrangement joins TRBV18 to TRBJ2-5; a possible D gene is TRBD1 (5 bases). This CDR3 spans 14 amino acids. Trimming left V 3 bases short and J 5 bases short, with 13 bases between. Germline CDR1 and CDR2: KGHSH and LQKENI. The CDR3 sequence: CASSPLETEETQYF. In DNA form, the CDR3 reads TGTGCCAGCTCACCCCTCGAGACAGAGGAGACCCAGTACTTC.

This chain links TRBV6-5 with TRBJ2-3; TRBD2 might be the D (5 bases). V was trimmed by 5 bases and J by 8 bases, leaving 17 bases between them. This CDR3 has 14 residues. Germline CDR1 is MNHEY and CDR2 is SVGAGI. Here the CDR3 reads CASSPGLRDGTQYF. In DNA form, the CDR3 reads TGTGCCAGCAGTCCTGGACTGAGAGACGGTACGCAGTATTTT.

The V gene is TRBV7-2, the J gene TRBJ1-4; tentatively, D is TRBD1 (6 bases). Germline CDR1 reads SGHTA; CDR2 reads FQGNSA. This CDR3 spans 14 amino acids. Trimming took 5 bases from V and 8 from J, leaving 15 bases between them. CDR3 sequence: CASSGAGAREKLFF. As DNA, the CDR3 is TGTGCCAGCAGCGGAGCGGGGGCTCGAGAAAAACTGTTTTTT.

The rearrangement links TRBV19 to TRBJ1-2, with 8 bases matching TRBD1. Trimming removed 4 bases from V and 2 bases from J; junction bases left unmatched: 3. CDR3 length equals 14 residues. Germline values: CDR1 LNHDA, CDR2 SQIVND (reference sequence). The CDR3 DNA sequence: TGTGCCAGTAGTACCCAGGGGGCGAACTATGGCTACACCTTC. It is translated as CASSTQGANYGYTF.

The V call is TRBV5-4, the J call TRBJ2-1; tentatively, D is TRBD1 (6 bases). This CDR3 has 12 residues. The V and J ends lost 4 bases and 14 bases respectively, with 16 bases between them. The germline CDR1 and CDR2 sequences are SGHNT and YYREEE (reference sequence). The CDR3 here is CASSPIQGVKFF. CDR3 bases: TGTGCCAGCAGCCCGATACAGGGTGTTAAGTTCTTC.

The chain recombines TRBV27 with TRBJ2-2; 12 nucleotides match TRBD2. The junction had 11 bases not matched to a gene; V was cut back by 4 bases and J by 5 bases. Germline V CDR1 and CDR2: MNHEY, SMNVEV (reference sequence). The CDR3 covers 18 residues. The CDR3 here is CASSSATTSGGATGELFF. CDR3 DNA: TGTGCCAGCAGTTCCGCCACGACTAGCGGGGGAGCAACCGGGGAGCTGTTTTTT.

This clone has a single count. The rearrangement joins TRBV9 to TRBJ2-1; 9 bases are shared with TRBD2. Germline CDR1 is SGDLS and CDR2 is YYNGEE. The CDR3 runs 14 residues. J gave up 7 bases and V 2 bases, and 4 bases lay outside the gene matches. Here the CDR3 DNA reads TGTGCCAGCAGCGTGCGGGGGGGATTTAATGAGCAGTTCTTC. Amino acid sequence: CASSVRGGFNEQFF.

V gene TRBV28 combines with J gene TRBJ2-2; no firm D call. V lost 7 bases, J lost 0 bases, and 3 bases lay in between. The CDR3 has 12 amino acids. CDR1 MDHEN and CDR2 SYDVKM come from the germline V gene. The CDR3 is CASNPNTGELFF. The CDR3 bases are TGTGCCAGCAACCCGAACACCGGGGAGCTGTTTTTT.

This clone showed up just a few times. The chain couples TRBV5-1 to TRBJ1-6, with TRBD1 matching over 8 bases. The J segment lost 5 bases and the V segment lost 5 bases, leaving 6 bases of the junction unmatched. Germline CDR1 is SGHRS and CDR2 is YFSETQ. The CDR3 contains 15 residues. The CDR3 protein is CASRPGGGHNSPLHF. CDR3 bases: TGCGCCAGCAGGCCAGGGGGCGGCCATAATTCACCCCTCCACTTT. Full variable domain (remainder filled in from reference TRBV5-1 and TRBJ1-6): KAGVTQTPRYLIKTRGQQVTLSCSPISGHRSVSWYQQTPGQGLQFLFEYFSETQRNKGNFPGRFSGRQFSNSRSEMNVSTLELGDSALYLCASRPGGGHNSPLHFGNGTRLTVT.

The table lists this clone with a few counts. CDR3 in amino acids: CASSPGTGQKQYF. The CDR3 nucleotides are TGCGCCAGCAGCCCTGGGACAGGGCAAAAGCAGTACTTC. The chain links TRBV5-1 to TRBJ2-7, with TRBD1 matching 9 bases. Germline V lookup: CDR1 SGHRS, CDR2 YFSETQ. The V and J ends lost 4 bases and 8 bases, in that order; junction bases with no gene match: 7. The CDR3 totals 13 residues.

The chain couples TRBV5-1 to TRBJ2-3; D is possibly TRBD2 (6 bases). This CDR3 contains 16 residues. The V gene's germline CDR1 is SGHRS and CDR2 YFSETQ. V was cut by 0 bases and J by 5 bases, with 16 bases left in between. This CDR3 is CASSLGPGVGEDTQYF. CDR3 bases: TGCGCCAGCAGCTTGGGGCCGGGAGTGGGAGAAGATACGCAGTATTTT.

The chain employs TRBV10-2 and TRBJ2-3; D remains ambiguous. Germline CDR1 is WSHSY and CDR2 is SAAADI. CDR3 length: 16 residues. V gave up 0 bases and J gave up 1 base, with 11 bases separating them. The CDR3 spells CASSESLRLGTDTQYF. CDR3 DNA sequence: TGCGCCAGCAGTGAGTCGCTGAGACTTGGCACAGATACGCAGTATTTT.

For this clone: Within the sample, other DNA sequences also encode this same CDR3. The V gene is TRBV6-5, the J gene TRBJ2-7, with 7 bases that match TRBD2. Germline assignment: CDR1 MNHEY and CDR2 SVGAGI. The CDR3 has 12 amino acids. The ends lost 2 bases at V and 6 bases at J; junction bases unmatched: 1. The CDR3 region has the DNA TGTGCCAGCAGTTACGGGGGGGGCGAGCAGTACTTC. It yields the protein CASSYGGGEQYF.

In this sample, this clone turned up a few times. The V call is TRBV19, the J call TRBJ2-2, with D possibly being TRBD1 (6 bases). This CDR3 has 15 amino acids. The germline gives CDR1 LNHDA, CDR2 SQIVND (reference sequence). V lost 3 bases to trimming and J lost 5 bases, with 13 bases between them. The DNA for the CDR3 is TGTGCCAGTAGTATCCTTACAGGGTATACCGGGGAGCTGTTTTTT. Translation: CASSILTGYTGELFF. The full variable domain, completed using reference TRBV19 and TRBJ2-2, is DGGITQSPKYLFRKEGQNVTLSCEQNLNHDAMYWYRQDPGQGLRLIYYSQIVNDFQKGDIAEGYSVSREKKESFPLTVTSAQKNPTAFYLCASSILTGYTGELFFGEGSRLTVL.

This rearrangement joins TRBV4-2 to TRBJ1-6; TRBD1 is a possible D gene (5 bases). Germline CDR1 reads LGHNA; CDR2 reads YNFKEQ. The CDR3 extends over 16 amino acids. V lost 1 base to trimming and J lost 9 bases, with 16 bases between them. The CDR3 loop is CASSQAHQGDGSPLHF. CDR3 sequence (DNA): TGTGCCAGCAGCCAAGCTCATCAAGGGGACGGTTCACCCCTCCACTTT.

The rearrangement joins TRBV28 to TRBJ1-5; no reliable D call. Trimming took 2 bases from V and 5 from J, leaving 7 bases between them. CDR3 length: 13 residues. Germline V gene data show CDR1 as MDHEN and CDR2 as SYDVKM. The DNA for the CDR3 is TGTGCCAGCAGTTTAGAGGTGGATCAGCCCCAGCATTTT. It yields the protein CASSLEVDQPQHF.

The CDR3 region has the DNA TGTGCCAGCAGTTTCGGTACCGAAGGGGTCGACTCCTACGAGCAGTACTTC. This encodes CASSFGTEGVDSYEQYF. The chain carries TRBV28 and TRBJ2-7, with a tentative D call TRBD1 (5 bases). The CDR3 contains 17 residues. Germline CDR1 and CDR2: MDHEN and SYDVKM. V was cut by 3 bases and J by 0 bases, with 18 bases left in between.

The rearrangement joins TRBV30 to TRBJ1-4; 7 bases line up with TRBD1. This CDR3 is built from 14 residues. Germline V gene sequence: CDR1 GTSNPN, CDR2 SVGIG (reference sequence). Trimming removed 3 bases from V and 7 bases from J; junction bases left unmatched: 8. The CDR3: CAWSDRVNSEKLFF. CDR3 coding DNA: TGTGCCTGGAGCGACAGGGTAAATAGTGAAAAACTGTTTTTT.

This clone occurred a few times. This chain connects TRBV28 to TRBJ1-1, with D unclear. The V gene lost 5 bases and the J gene lost 0 bases, with 4 bases spanning the gap. Looked up from germline, CDR1 is MDHEN and CDR2 is SYDVKM. The CDR3 runs 12 residues. Written as DNA, the CDR3 is TGTGCCAGCAGTAACATGAACACTGAAGCTTTCTTT. This sequence encodes CASSNMNTEAFF.

This rearrangement joins TRBV2 to TRBJ2-7, with TRBD2 matching 7 bases. The CDR3 is made up of 17 amino acids. The junction had 13 bases not matched to a gene; V was cut back by 3 bases and J by 2 bases. Germline assignment: CDR1 SNHLY and CDR2 FYNNEI. CDR3 in amino acids: CASSDGSTGLAAYEQYF. The CDR3 nucleotides read TGTGCCAGCAGTGATGGGAGTACTGGGCTAGCGGCCTACGAGCAGTACTTC.

The gene calls are TRBV7-6 and TRBJ2-6; D ambiguous. Trimming pared 6 bases from V and 1 base from J, leaving 10 bases between. CDR3 length: 15 amino acids. The V gene's germline CDR1 is SGHVS and CDR2 FNYEAQ. The CDR3 bases are TGTGCCAGCAGTTCCTTCGGATCTGGGGCCAACGTCCTGACTTTC. It encodes CASSSFGSGANVLTF. Combining the CDR3 with reference TRBV7-6 and TRBJ2-6 gives the whole variable domain GAGVSQSPRYKVTKRGQDVALRCDPISGHVSLYWYRQALGQGPEFLTYFNYEAQQDKSGLPNDRFSAERPEGSISTLTIQRTEQRDSAMYRCASSSFGSGANVLTFGAGSRLTVL.